The 10 T cell receptor beta chains below come from one sample, sequenced in a study of glioma-infiltrating T cells after dendritic cell vaccination. TCRdb's copy holds only in-frame clones and misses some; the assay was immunoSEQ multiplex PCR. The table shows more than 95,000 clones, with nearly 90% occurring only once. Documented time point: after dendritic cell vaccination, including at tumor progression/relapse. The material was blood, obtained after dendritic cell vaccination. The receptors derive from a human donor with glioblastoma.

This clone was observed a single time. The chain couples TRBV27 to TRBJ1-2; D is possibly TRBD1 (5 bases). Germline CDR1 is MNHEY and CDR2 is SMNVEV (reference sequence). V was clipped by 6 bases and J by 2 bases, with 13 bases between them. This CDR3 contains 14 residues. CDR3 residues: CASRPRRQNYGYTF. The CDR3 DNA follows: TGTGCCAGCAGACCCCGAAGACAGAACTATGGCTACACCTTC.

The rearrangement joins TRBV12-5 to TRBJ2-1, with 12 bases fitting TRBD2. Trimming removed 1 base from V and 7 bases from J; junction bases left unmatched: 2. The CDR3 runs to 15 residues. From germline, CDR1 is LGHNT and CDR2 FRNRAP. The CDR3 is CASGLGLAGENEQFF. CDR3 DNA: TGTGCTAGTGGTTTGGGACTAGCGGGAGAGAATGAGCAGTTCTTC.

V and J are TRBV6-5 and TRBJ1-2; TRBD1 matches at 8 bases. This CDR3 is 15 amino acids long. Germline-derived CDR1 and CDR2 are MNHEY and SVGAGI. Germline trimming cut 6 bases from V and 0 bases from J; bases unmatched to any gene: 6. CDR3 sequence: CASSGQGGSNYGYTF. The CDR3 nucleotides are TGTGCCAGCAGCGGACAGGGAGGATCTAACTATGGCTACACCTTC.

J is TRBJ2-1 and V is TRBV9; 7 bases line up with TRBD2. Per germline, CDR1 SGDLS and CDR2 YYNGEE. The junction had 8 bases not matched to a gene; V was cut back by 0 bases and J by 14 bases. CDR3 size: 13 residues. The CDR3 reads CASSVGLGDYKFF. CDR3 DNA sequence: TGTGCCAGCAGCGTAGGGTTGGGGGACTATAAGTTCTTC. The variable domain in full, with the rest retrieved from reference TRBV9 and TRBJ2-1, is DSGVTQTPKHLITATGQRVTLRCSPRSGDLSVYWYQQSLDQGLQFLIQYYNGEERAKGNILERFSAQQFPDLHSELNLSSLELGDSALYFCASSVGLGDYKFFGPGTRLTVL.

V usage is TRBV5-4 and J usage is TRBJ2-2, with 7 nucleotides matching TRBD1. V shed 6 bases, J shed 4 bases, and the junction held 9 bases outside the gene matches. The CDR3 is 15 amino acids. Germline CDR1 reads SGHNT; CDR2 reads YYREEE (reference sequence). The CDR3 protein is CASTVDRVTTGELFF. The DNA for the CDR3 is TGTGCCAGCACCGTTGACAGGGTGACCACCGGGGAGCTGTTTTTT.

This sequence joins TRBV30 and TRBJ1-4; a weak D match, TRBD1 (5 bases). The CDR3 extends over 14 amino acids. The V end lost 0 bases, the J end lost 6 bases, and 11 bases lay between the germline ends. The germline V gene has CDR1 GTSNPN and CDR2 SVGIG (reference sequence). CDR3 in DNA: TGTGCCTGGAGTGTATGGGGCTCGGATGAAAAACTGTTTTTT. As protein: CAWSVWGSDEKLFF.

V gene TRBV2 combines with J gene TRBJ1-2, with 7 bases that match TRBD1. CDR3 length equals 16 residues. V trimming: 4 bases; J trimming: 6 bases; junction bases outside the gene matches: 14. Germline CDR1 is SNHLY and CDR2 is FYNNEI. Here the CDR3 DNA reads TGTGCCAGCAGTGTAAGGGACAGTTTATTTGCAGATGGCTACACCTTC. Translation gives CASSVRDSLFADGYTF.

The chain couples TRBV28 to TRBJ1-2, with TRBD1 identical over 9 bases. The CDR3 has 16 amino acids. J was trimmed by 4 bases and V by 3 bases; bases with no gene match: 9. CDR1 MDHEN and CDR2 SYDVKM come from the germline V gene. The CDR3 DNA sequence: TGTGCCAGCAGTTTTAACAGGGGGCAGTACTCCTATGGCTACACCTTC. Encoded protein: CASSFNRGQYSYGYTF.

The gene calls are TRBV7-2 and TRBJ1-1, with D unclear. V lost 1 base to trimming and J lost 2 bases, with 8 bases between them. Germline V CDR1 and CDR2: SGHTA, FQGNSA. The CDR3 runs 14 residues. CDR3 nucleotides: TGTGCCAGCAGCTTAGGGCTAGGTAACACTGAAGCTTTCTTT. Translated: CASSLGLGNTEAFF.

This clone was observed a handful of times. This sample includes further DNA sequences coding for the same CDR3. The CDR3 spells CASSRGAGGQETQYF. The DNA of the CDR3 is TGTGCCAGCAGTCGAGGGGCGGGGGGGCAAGAGACCCAGTACTTC. The rearrangement links TRBV9 to TRBJ2-5; 9 bases are a match to TRBD2. With V trimmed by 5 bases and J by 2 bases, 7 bases remained unmatched. CDR3 length: 15 amino acids. The V gene's germline CDR1 is SGDLS and CDR2 YYNGEE.